This T cell receptor (beta chain) was recorded in a study of shared clonotypes between healthy human individuals. Across the study: The cohort comprised a couple of women and three men. Their ages spanned 18 to 49 years.

TCRdb keeps only in-frame clones here, not all; method: immunoSEQ multiplex PCR. The data show about 2.4 million clones, with roughly 93% seen just once and about 0.38% held by the top ten. Everyone who donated was a Caucasian adult who lived in Nashville, Tennessee. The V end lost 3 bases, the J end lost 0 bases, and 9 bases lay between the germline ends. The CDR3 runs to 15 residues. From germline, CDR1 is MDHEN and CDR2 SYDVKM. This TCR derives from a man younger than 30 in good health. Some clones in this sample may be carry-over from other donors' samples. Sequencing used naive CD4+ T cells from PBMCs. The subset denotes: CD45RA+ positively selected. This rearrangement joins TRBV28 to TRBJ1-3; D unclear. The CDR3 loop is CASSFAGISGNTIYF. The CDR3 DNA reads TGTGCCAGCAGTTTCGCGGGGATCTCTGGAAACACCATATATTTT.